The present T cell receptor beta chain was sequenced within a study of shared clonotypes between healthy human individuals. Libraries were prepared by immunoSEQ multiplex PCR; TCRdb keeps only in-frame clonotypes and omits some of them. The sample includes about 1.1 million clones, about 80% of them seen just once. This sequence was found in a man younger than 30 in good health. Some clones in this sample may be carry-over from other donors' samples. The specimen sequenced was memory CD4+ T cells from PBMCs. As to subset: CD45RA-negative fraction.

The CDR3 loop reads CASSTETGGNTGELFF. For the CDR3, the DNA is TGTGCCAGCTCAACAGAGACAGGGGGGAACACCGGGGAGCTGTTTTTT. The chain carries TRBV18 and TRBJ2-2; 9 positions agree with TRBD1. The CDR3 spans 16 residues. CDR1 and CDR2 from the germline V gene are KGHSH and LQKENI. The V gene end was trimmed by 5 bases and the J gene end by 1 base; junction bases not matched to a gene: 5.